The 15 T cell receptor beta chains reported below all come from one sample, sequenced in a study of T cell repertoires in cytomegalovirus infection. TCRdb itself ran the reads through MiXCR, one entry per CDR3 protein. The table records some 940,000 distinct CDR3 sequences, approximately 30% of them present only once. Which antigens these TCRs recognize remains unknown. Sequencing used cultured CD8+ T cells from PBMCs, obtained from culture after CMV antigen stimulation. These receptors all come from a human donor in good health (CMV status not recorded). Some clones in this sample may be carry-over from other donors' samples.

CDR3 nucleotides: TGTGCCAGCAGTGTCGGGACAGGGGTCTACGAGCAGTACTTC. Protein: CASSVGTGVYEQYF. The chain carries TRBV27 and TRBJ2-7; TRBD1 matches at 10 bases. Germline values: CDR1 MNHEY, CDR2 SMNVEV (reference sequence). V dropped 5 bases and J dropped 3; count of bases not matched to a gene: 4. CDR3 size: 14 residues.

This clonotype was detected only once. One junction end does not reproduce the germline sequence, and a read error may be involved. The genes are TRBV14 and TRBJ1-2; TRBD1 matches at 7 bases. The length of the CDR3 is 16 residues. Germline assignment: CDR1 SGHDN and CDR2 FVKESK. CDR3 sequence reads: CANSLGGGSLIYGYTF. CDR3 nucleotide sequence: TGTGCCAACAGCCTGGGAGGGGGCTCTTTAATCTATGGCTACACCTTC.

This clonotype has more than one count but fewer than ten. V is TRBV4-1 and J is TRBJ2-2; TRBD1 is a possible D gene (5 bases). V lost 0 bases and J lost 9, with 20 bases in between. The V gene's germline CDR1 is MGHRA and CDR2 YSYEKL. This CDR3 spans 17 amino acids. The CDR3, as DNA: TGCGCCAGCAGCCAAGATTATGGGGCAGCCCTCGGGTGGGAGCTGTTTTTT. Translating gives CASSQDYGAALGWELFF.

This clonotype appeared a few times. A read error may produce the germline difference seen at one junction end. CDR3 sequence: CASSHGTPTYNEQFF. In DNA form, the CDR3 reads TGTGCTAGCAGCCACGGGACCCCCACCTACAATGAGCAGTTCTTC. The chain recombines TRBV7-7 with TRBJ2-1, with D perhaps TRBD1 or TRBD2 (5 bases each). This CDR3 is 15 amino acids long. The V gene's germline CDR1 is SSHAT and CDR2 FNYEAQ (reference sequence). Drawing the rest from reference TRBV7-7 and TRBJ2-1, the complete variable domain is GAGVSQSPRYKVTKRGQDVTLRCDPISSHATLYWYQQALGQGPEFLTYFNYEAQPDKSGLPSDRFSAERPEGSISTLTIQRTEQRDSAMYRCASSHGTPTYNEQFFGPGTRLTVL.

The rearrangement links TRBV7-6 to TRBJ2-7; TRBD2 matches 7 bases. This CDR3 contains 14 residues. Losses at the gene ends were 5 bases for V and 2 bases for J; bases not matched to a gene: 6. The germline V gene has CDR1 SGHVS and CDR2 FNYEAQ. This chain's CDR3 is CASSPGTNTYEQYF. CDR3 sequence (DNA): TGTGCCAGCAGCCCCGGGACTAACACCTACGAGCAGTACTTC.

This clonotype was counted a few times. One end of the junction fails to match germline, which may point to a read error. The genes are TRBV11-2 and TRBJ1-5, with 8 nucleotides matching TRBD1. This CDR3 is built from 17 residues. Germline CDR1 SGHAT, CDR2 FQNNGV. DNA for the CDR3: TGTGCCAGCAGCTTACCGTGGACAGGGAATAGCAATCAGCCCCAGCACTTT. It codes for CASSLPWTGNSNQPQHF.

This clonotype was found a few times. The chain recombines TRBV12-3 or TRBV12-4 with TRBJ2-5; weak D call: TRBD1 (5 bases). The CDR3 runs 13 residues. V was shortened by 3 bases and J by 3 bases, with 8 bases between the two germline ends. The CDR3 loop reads CASSLVREETQYF. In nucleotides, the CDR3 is TGTGCCAGCAGTTTGGTCAGGGAAGAGACCCAGTACTTC.

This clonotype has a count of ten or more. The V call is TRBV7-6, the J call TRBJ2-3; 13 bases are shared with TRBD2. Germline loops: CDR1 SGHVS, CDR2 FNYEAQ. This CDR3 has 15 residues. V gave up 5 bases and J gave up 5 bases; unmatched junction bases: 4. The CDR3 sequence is CASSPRTSGRDTQYF. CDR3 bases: TGTGCCAGCAGCCCCAGGACTAGCGGGAGAGATACGCAGTATTTT.

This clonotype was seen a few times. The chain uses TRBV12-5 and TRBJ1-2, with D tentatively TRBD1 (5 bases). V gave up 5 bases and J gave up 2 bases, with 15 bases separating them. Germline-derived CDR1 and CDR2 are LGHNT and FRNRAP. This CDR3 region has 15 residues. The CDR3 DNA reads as TGTGCTAGTGGTCCTGAACCGGGGCAGAACTATGGCTACACCTTC. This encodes CASGPEPGQNYGYTF.

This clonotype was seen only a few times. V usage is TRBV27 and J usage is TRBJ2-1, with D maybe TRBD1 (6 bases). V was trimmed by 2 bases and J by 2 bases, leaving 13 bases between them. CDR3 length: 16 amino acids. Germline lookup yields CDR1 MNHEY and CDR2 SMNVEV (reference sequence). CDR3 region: CASSLAFGQTYNEQFF. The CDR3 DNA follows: TGTGCCAGCAGTTTAGCCTTTGGACAGACCTACAATGAGCAGTTCTTC.

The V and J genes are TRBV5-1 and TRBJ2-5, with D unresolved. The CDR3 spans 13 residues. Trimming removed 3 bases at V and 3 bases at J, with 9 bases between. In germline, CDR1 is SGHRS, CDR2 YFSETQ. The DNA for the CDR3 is TGCGCCAGCAGCTACCCAGAGAAAGAGACCCAGTACTTC. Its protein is CASSYPEKETQYF.

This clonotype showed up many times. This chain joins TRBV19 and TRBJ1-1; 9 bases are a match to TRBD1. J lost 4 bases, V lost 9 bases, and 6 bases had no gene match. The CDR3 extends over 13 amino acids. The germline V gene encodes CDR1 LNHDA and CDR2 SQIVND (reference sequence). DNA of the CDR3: TGTGCCAGCAAGGGACAGGGTGGCACTGAAGCTTTCTTT. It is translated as CASKGQGGTEAFF.

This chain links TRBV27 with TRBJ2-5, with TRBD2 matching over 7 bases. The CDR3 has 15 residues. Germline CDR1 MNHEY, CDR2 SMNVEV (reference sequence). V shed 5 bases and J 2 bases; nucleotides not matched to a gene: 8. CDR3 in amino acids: CASSLLGRGQETQYF. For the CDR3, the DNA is TGTGCCAGCAGTCTTCTGGGGAGGGGACAAGAGACCCAGTACTTC.

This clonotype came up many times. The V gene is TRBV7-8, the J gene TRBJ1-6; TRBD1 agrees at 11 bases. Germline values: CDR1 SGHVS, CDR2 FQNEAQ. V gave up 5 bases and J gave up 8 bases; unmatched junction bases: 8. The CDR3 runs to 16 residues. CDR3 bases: TGTGCCAGCAGCCCCAGGACAGGGGGCAAGGATTCACCCCTCCACTTT. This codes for CASSPRTGGKDSPLHF.

CDR3 DNA: TGTGCCAGCAGCTCGGATGGAGCGAACTATGGCTACACCTTC. Translating gives CASSSDGANYGYTF. The chain recombines TRBV7-6 with TRBJ1-2; D uncertain. The V gene lost 4 bases and the J gene lost 2 bases, with 11 bases spanning the gap. Germline V gives CDR1 SGHVS, CDR2 FNYEAQ. The CDR3 runs 14 residues.